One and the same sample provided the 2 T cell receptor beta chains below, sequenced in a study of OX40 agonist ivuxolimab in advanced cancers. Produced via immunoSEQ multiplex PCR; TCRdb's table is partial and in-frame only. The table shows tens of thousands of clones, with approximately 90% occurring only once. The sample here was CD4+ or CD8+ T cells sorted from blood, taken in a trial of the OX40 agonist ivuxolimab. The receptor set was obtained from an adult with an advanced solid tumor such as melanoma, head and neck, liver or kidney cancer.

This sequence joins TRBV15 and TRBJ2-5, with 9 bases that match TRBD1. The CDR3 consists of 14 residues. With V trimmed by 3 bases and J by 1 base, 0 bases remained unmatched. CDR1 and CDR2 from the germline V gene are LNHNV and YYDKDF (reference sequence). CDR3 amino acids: CATSRDRGQETQYF. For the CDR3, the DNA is TGTGCCACCAGCAGGGACAGGGGCCAAGAGACCCAGTACTTC.

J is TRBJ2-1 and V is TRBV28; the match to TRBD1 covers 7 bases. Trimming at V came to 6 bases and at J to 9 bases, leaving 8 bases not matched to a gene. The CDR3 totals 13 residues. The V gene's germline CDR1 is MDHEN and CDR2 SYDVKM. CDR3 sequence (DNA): TGTGCCAGCAGGTTGGTCACAGGGGCTGAGCAGTTCTTC. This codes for CASRLVTGAEQFF. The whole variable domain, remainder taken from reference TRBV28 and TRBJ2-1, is DVKVTQSSRYLVKRTGEKVFLECVQDMDHENMFWYRQDPGLGLRLIYFSYDVKMKEKGDIPEGYSVSREKKERFSLILESASTNQTSMYLCASRLVTGAEQFFGPGTRLTVL.